Each of the 25 T cell receptor beta chains below was sequenced from the same sample in a study of T cell responses to AZD1222 COVID-19 vaccine. TCRdb's table, derived via immunoSEQ multiplex PCR, lists solely in-frame clones and lacks some. Here the sample spans some 90,000 clones, over 75% being singletons. Sequencing was performed on peripheral blood, taken on day 0 of AZD1222 vaccination. The origin of the receptors is an adult in good health.

In its sample, this clone was seen once. At the DNA level, this CDR3 is encoded by other sequences in the same sample as well. This chain links TRBV5-1 with TRBJ2-2; D not certain. Trimming removed 4 bases from V and 4 bases from J, with 8 bases in between. This CDR3 has 13 amino acids. CDR1 and CDR2 from the germline V gene are SGHRS and YFSETQ. CDR3 in DNA: TGCGCCAGCAGCCCCTCAGGCACCGGGGAGCTGTTTTTT. Translating it yields CASSPSGTGELFF.

The chain is built from TRBV5-4 and TRBJ2-3, with 8 nucleotides matching TRBD1. V lost 4 bases to trimming and J lost 10 bases; unmatched junction nucleotides: 8. The CDR3 totals 13 residues. Germline lookup yields CDR1 SGHNT and CDR2 YYREEE (reference sequence). The CDR3 DNA sequence: TGTGCCAGCAGCCCGGGACAGGCAATTTCGCAGTATTTT. This translates into CASSPGQAISQYF.

The rearrangement links TRBV2 to TRBJ1-6, with 7 bases aligning to TRBD1. The junction had 6 bases not matched to a gene; V was cut back by 3 bases and J by 10 bases. Germline CDR1 and CDR2: SNHLY and FYNNEI. The CDR3 extends over 14 amino acids. CDR3 DNA sequence: TGTGCCAGCAGTGATTCGAGGGGGCGATCACCCCTCCACTTT. Translated: CASSDSRGRSPLHF. Together with reference TRBV2 and TRBJ1-6, the CDR3 gives the full variable domain: EPEVTQTPSHQVTQMGQEVILRCVPISNHLYFYWYRQILGQKVEFLVSFYNNEISEKSEIFDDQFSVERPDGSNFTLKIRSTKLEDSAMYFCASSDSRGRSPLHFGNGTRLTVT.

V is TRBV30 and J is TRBJ2-2; 10 bases match TRBD2. This CDR3 is 14 amino acids long. V shed 2 bases, J shed 5 bases, and the junction held 2 bases outside the gene matches. CDR1 GTSNPN and CDR2 SVGIG come from the germline V gene (reference sequence). Here the CDR3 reads CAWSSGRATGELFF. CDR3 nucleotide sequence: TGTGCCTGGAGTAGCGGGAGGGCAACCGGGGAGCTGTTTTTT.

This chain links TRBV11-2 with TRBJ2-3; 9 positions agree with TRBD2. From germline, CDR1 is SGHAT and CDR2 FQNNGV. J gave up 8 bases and V 5 bases, and 11 bases lay outside the gene matches. The CDR3 has 15 amino acids. CDR3 protein: CASSPQAGGPSTQYF. The CDR3 DNA sequence: TGTGCCAGCAGCCCCCAGGCGGGAGGGCCGAGTACGCAGTATTTT.

The chain couples TRBV27 to TRBJ2-3, with D unclear. The CDR3 covers 15 residues. The V gene lost 5 bases and the J gene lost 0 bases, with 12 bases spanning the gap. The germline CDR1 and CDR2 sequences are MNHEY and SMNVEV (reference sequence). This chain's CDR3 is CASSRSYTSTDTQYF. The CDR3 DNA is TGTGCCAGCAGTAGATCTTATACTAGCACAGATACGCAGTATTTT.

A few counts support this clone. This chain uses TRBV19 with TRBJ2-2; 10 bases are a match to TRBD1. V lost 6 bases, J lost 1 base, and 2 bases stayed unmatched. CDR1 is LNHDA, CDR2 SQIVND, per germline (reference sequence). There are 15 residues in the CDR3. This CDR3 is CASRRDRGNTGELFF. The CDR3 DNA reads TGTGCCAGTAGGCGGGACAGGGGGAACACCGGGGAGCTGTTTTTT.

The gene calls are TRBV27 and TRBJ1-6, with a possible D match to TRBD1 (5 bases). Germline V CDR1 and CDR2: MNHEY, SMNVEV (reference sequence). This CDR3 spans 15 amino acids. With 7 bases removed from V and 4 bases from J, the gap between germline ends came to 14 bases. The CDR3 spells CASKVPGTYNSPLHF. The CDR3, as DNA: TGTGCCAGCAAAGTCCCCGGGACTTATAATTCACCCCTCCACTTT.

The chain carries TRBV7-9 and TRBJ1-1; weak D call: TRBD1 (5 bases). Trimming removed 5 bases at V and 4 bases at J, with 11 bases between. This CDR3 region has 13 residues. Germline V gene sequence: CDR1 SEHNR, CDR2 FQNEAQ (reference sequence). CDR3 in amino acids: CASSESGLTEAFF. DNA for the CDR3: TGTGCCAGCAGCGAATCAGGGCTCACTGAAGCTTTCTTT.

This sequence joins TRBV5-8 and TRBJ1-2, with TRBD1 matching 7 bases. The trim removed 5 bases at V and 5 bases at J, leaving 9 bases unmatched. The CDR3 is 14 amino acids. Germline V gene lookup returns CDR1 SGHTS and CDR2 YDEGEE. The CDR3 DNA reads TGTGCCAGCAGTACCGGACAGGAGGGATATGGCTACACCTTC. It yields the protein CASSTGQEGYGYTF.

The chain employs TRBV19 and TRBJ1-4, with 7 positions matching TRBD1. The V gene end was trimmed by 7 bases and the J gene end by 3 bases; junction bases not matched to a gene: 11. The CDR3 sequence is 16 residues long. Germline V gene data show CDR1 as LNHDA and CDR2 as SQIVND (reference sequence). CDR3 nucleotides: TGTGCCAGTAATCAAGGGGGCGGTCGCTCTAATGAAAAACTGTTTTTT. This codes for CASNQGGGRSNEKLFF.

The gene calls are TRBV4-1 and TRBJ1-5; D is possibly TRBD1 (5 bases). Trimming left V 0 bases short and J 8 bases short, with 14 bases between. The CDR3 is made up of 15 amino acids. Germline V gives CDR1 MGHRA, CDR2 YSYEKL. The CDR3, as DNA: TGCGCCAGCAGCCAAGATATGGGGGGTCTAAAGCCCCAGCATTTT. Its translation is CASSQDMGGLKPQHF.

The rearrangement links TRBV5-6 to TRBJ2-3, with 14 nucleotides matching TRBD2. This CDR3 spans 16 amino acids. Germline values: CDR1 SGHDT, CDR2 YYEEEE. V trimming: 3 bases; J trimming: 5 bases; junction bases outside the gene matches: 5. The CDR3 coding sequence is TGTGCCAGCAGCTGGACTAGCGGGAGGAGGAAAGATACGCAGTATTTT. It specifies CASSWTSGRRKDTQYF.

This clone has just one count. This rearrangement joins TRBV20-1 to TRBJ2-1, with 11 bases fitting TRBD2. Per germline, CDR1 DFQATT and CDR2 SNEGSKA (reference sequence). V was clipped by 3 bases and J by 6 bases; unmatched bases: 4. The CDR3 covers 14 residues. This CDR3 is CSASVAGGGNEQFF. CDR3 nucleotide sequence: TGCAGTGCTAGTGTAGCGGGAGGGGGCAATGAGCAGTTCTTC.

This chain joins TRBV23-1 and TRBJ2-7, with D tentatively TRBD1 or TRBD2 (8 bases each). TRBV23-1 is an open reading frame whose function is uncertain. V dropped 4 bases and J dropped 5 bases, with 33 bases sitting between them. The CDR3 totals 20 residues. The CDR3 loop reads CASSLKWGDRHRTSSDEQYF. CDR3 nucleotides: TGCGCCAGCAGTCTCAAATGGGGGGACAGGCACCGGACTAGCAGCGACGAGCAGTACTTC.

V gene TRBV7-9 combines with J gene TRBJ2-2, with D perhaps being TRBD1 or TRBD2 (6 bases each). V gave up 0 bases and J gave up 0 bases, with 17 bases separating them. The CDR3 loop spans 19 amino acids. Germline lookup yields CDR1 SEHNR and CDR2 FQNEAQ (reference sequence). CDR3 sequence reads: CASSLARGALAANTGELFF. As DNA, the CDR3 is TGTGCCAGCAGCTTAGCGAGGGGGGCACTAGCCGCGAACACCGGGGAGCTGTTTTTT.

The chain combines TRBV20-1 with TRBJ1-1; possibly TRBD1 for D (5 bases). Germline V gene data show CDR1 as DFQATT and CDR2 as SNEGSKA (reference sequence). Deletions cut 2 bases from V and 7 bases from J, with 8 bases between. The CDR3 totals 11 residues. CDR3 sequence: CSARRGSEAFF. As DNA, the CDR3 is TGCAGTGCTAGACGGGGGAGTGAAGCTTTCTTT.

The V call is TRBV7-9, the J call TRBJ1-1; no reliable D call. CDR1 is SEHNR and CDR2 is FQNEAQ in the germline V gene (reference sequence). The CDR3 runs 15 residues. V lost 4 bases and J 9 bases, leaving 21 bases between the germline ends. As DNA, the CDR3 is TGTGCCAGCAGCTCCCCCCCGAGGTCTTCCCAACAAGCTTTCTTT. This encodes CASSSPPRSSQQAFF.

This clone has a single count. The chain is built from TRBV3-1 (or the pseudogene TRBV3-2) and TRBJ2-5; 8 bases line up with TRBD1. The CDR3 extends over 14 amino acids. Germline CDR1 is LGHDT and CDR2 is YNNKEL (reference sequence). V shed 7 bases and J 2 bases; nucleotides not matched to a gene: 6. CDR3 in DNA: TGTGCCAGCAAGCGCCGGGACAGGCAAGAGACCCAGTACTTC. Translation: CASKRRDRQETQYF.

V is TRBV11-2 and J is TRBJ1-2; unclear D gene. Germline-derived CDR1 and CDR2 are SGHAT and FQNNGV. The CDR3 is 12 amino acids. Trimming stripped 1 base from V and 8 bases from J, with 8 bases between. The CDR3 sequence: CASSLAGQGYTF. The DNA for the CDR3 is TGTGCCAGCAGCTTAGCCGGTCAAGGCTACACCTTC.

V gene TRBV7-2 combines with J gene TRBJ2-2; 8 bases align to TRBD2. Trimming at V came to 1 base and at J to 12 bases, leaving 16 bases not matched to a gene. This CDR3 has 17 residues. Germline lookup yields CDR1 SGHTA and CDR2 FQGNSA. In nucleotides, the CDR3 is TGTGCCAGCAGCTTAGGGAGTGCGGGAGGAATGGGGGGAAAGCTGTTTTTT. Its protein is CASSLGSAGGMGGKLFF.

The chain couples TRBV6-5 to TRBJ2-3; TRBD2 matches at 8 bases. CDR1 is MNHEY, CDR2 SVGAGI, per germline. Trimming removed 6 bases from V and 5 bases from J; junction bases left unmatched: 10. The CDR3 is made up of 15 amino acids. CDR3 amino acids: CASRTGGPVGDTQYF. In DNA, the CDR3 is TGTGCCAGCAGAACGGGAGGGCCGGTTGGAGATACGCAGTATTTT.

The V and J genes are TRBV18 and TRBJ2-7; D ambiguous. In germline, CDR1 is KGHSH, CDR2 LQKENI. V was trimmed by 0 bases and J by 7 bases, leaving 16 bases between them. The CDR3 is 15 amino acids. The CDR3: CASSPPAGGHREQYF. The CDR3 DNA is TGTGCCAGCTCACCACCGGCAGGTGGTCATCGAGAGCAGTACTTC.

This clone has just one count. The chain uses TRBV5-1 and TRBJ1-2; TRBD1 matches 8 bases. Germline CDR1 reads SGHRS; CDR2 reads YFSETQ. This CDR3 has 15 residues. Germline trimming cut 3 bases from V and 6 bases from J; bases unmatched to any gene: 10. CDR3 in amino acids: CASSSGTGGFHGYTF. Here the CDR3 DNA reads TGCGCCAGCAGCTCTGGGACAGGCGGGTTTCATGGCTACACCTTC.

The V call is TRBV2, the J call TRBJ1-6; the D gene is possibly TRBD1 (6 bases). Germline loops: CDR1 SNHLY, CDR2 FYNNEI. CDR3 size: 16 residues. Trimming took off 3 bases at V and 4 bases at J, with 13 bases between the two ends. CDR3 residues: CASSEFGTPYNSPLHF. CDR3 DNA: TGTGCCAGCAGTGAGTTCGGGACACCTTATAATTCACCCCTCCACTTT. The full variable domain, its missing parts supplied by reference TRBV2 and TRBJ1-6, is EPEVTQTPSHQVTQMGQEVILRCVPISNHLYFYWYRQILGQKVEFLVSFYNNEISEKSEIFDDQFSVERPDGSNFTLKIRSTKLEDSAMYFCASSEFGTPYNSPLHFGNGTRLTVT.